This note documents a single T cell receptor beta chain sequence. The data were taken from a study of blood T cells in healthy people across ages. The CDR3 runs to 12 residues. The V and J ends lost 9 bases and 7 bases, in that order; junction bases with no gene match: 7. CDR1 is SGHRS, CDR2 YFSETQ, per germline. Through a sample-barcoded 5' primer and a J-beta primer mix, a second PCR was run for roughly 7 to 12 cycles. MiXCR, run by TCRdb on the 5' RACE reads, gives a single entry per CDR3 protein. The sample yields 1,500,000 or so distinct CDR3 sequences, approximately 43% seen once. The origin of this receptor is a woman under 30 in good health. The rearrangement links TRBV5-1 to TRBJ1-1, with 9 bases that match TRBD1. Specimen: blood. CDR3 DNA: TGCGCCATCGGCACAGGGGGCGGTGAAGCTTTCTTT. This encodes CAIGTGGGEAFF.